This T cell receptor beta chain was sequenced during a study of blood T cell repertoires in COVID-19. Study at large: Samples taken during acute and convalescent COVID-19 were collected in the United States, Italy and Spain. T cells, B-cell-depleted T cells, or PBMCs provided the cDNA or gDNA that served as material.

Per the study methods: Estimation of nucleated cell counts was performed using reference gene primer amplification. Clones were sequenced by immunoSEQ multiplex PCR, and TCRdb holds only the in-frame ones, with some missing. That table supplies the V and J calls and clone size; D and trimming were determined from the DNA. The table includes around 150,000 clones, over 75% detected once. Specimen: peripheral blood. This clonotype was sampled from a woman aged 50 to 60 with acute or convalescent COVID-19.

The DNA of the CDR3 is TGTGCCAGTAGCGCAACAGGGCGGAGCACTGAAGCTTTCTTT. It codes for CASSATGRSTEAFF. The V and J genes are TRBV19 and TRBJ1-1, with D maybe TRBD1 (6 bases). The CDR3 sequence is 14 residues long. V gave up 6 bases and J gave up 4 bases, with 15 bases separating them. Per the germline V gene, CDR1 is LNHDA and CDR2 is SQIVND (reference sequence).